This T cell receptor (beta chain) was sequenced in a study of blood T cell repertoires in COVID-19 (dated by TCRdb to 2018 to 2021). In the study overall: Collaborator samples came from the United States, Italy and Spain and covered acute and convalescent phases of COVID-19. The prospective study material was composed of cDNA or gDNA derived from T cells, B-cell-depleted T cells, or PBMCs. Deeply sampled blood TCRbeta repertoires from subjects exposed to, actively infected with, or recovered from COVID-19 were included in the dataset. A freely available public database, intended as a resource for researchers studying the immune response to SARS-CoV-2, is where the repertoires were released. Samples were obtained from the ongoing ImmuneRACE study (first 160 participants) and from over 1,000 subjects provided by 6 global collaborators. Sample metadata almost always included a de-identified subject ID, COVID-19 status, age in years and sex. Where HLA class I and class II types were available, the types were taken from metadata supplied by the sample provider, not from assay-based typing.

The trim is 3 bases for V and 7 bases for J, with a gap of 7 bases between the germline ends. CDR1 and CDR2 are drawn from the germline V gene (reference sequence): LNHDA, SQIVND. The CDR3 sequence holds 12 residues, the cysteine and phenylalanine included. Of the read, only the CDR3 DNA is kept; its 36 bases are in frame from base 1. The table lists this clone with a few counts. It has no known antigen specificity. One base away there is no much larger clone; base qualities are not given. The immunoSEQ Assay, a bias-controlled multiplex PCR, was used to amplify TCRbeta CDR3 regions from genomic DNA. On the study's bioinformatics: The number of nucleated cells in each sample was estimated from the amplification of reference gene primers within the assay. To quantify the absolute abundance of each unique TCRbeta CDR3 rearrangement, sequence reads were collapsed and filtered. For each sample, productive Simpson clonality was calculated as the square root of Simpson's diversity index across productive rearrangements. TCRdb mirrors the immuneACCESS table, restricted to in-frame sequences. Some clones are absent from its copies; in checked studies, under half trace to an unresolved V gene, and the reason for the others is unknown. V, J and clone size are taken as reported in that table, and D and trimming were inferred from the DNA itself. This sample holds about 81,000 clones; about 91% were observed only once. Clones ranked in the top ten supply 12% of the sample.

Collaborating institutions collected whole blood in K2EDTA tubes following their own protocols. For TCRbeta analysis, collaborators shipped samples as frozen whole blood, isolated PBMCs, or DNA extracted from either of those sample types. Broad study findings and their caveats: How much clinical and demographic metadata was included differed by source and by participant, and the metadata was provided uncurated.

The chain links TRBV19 with TRBJ1-5, with the D segment identity uncertain. The clonotype originates from a man aged 65 to 79 with active or convalescent COVID-19. Sequencing was performed on peripheral blood. The CDR3 loop reads CASSMRQQPQHF. The nucleotide sequence reads as follows: TGTGCCAGTAGTATGCGACAACAGCCCCAGCATTTT. The reference TRBV19 and TRBJ1-5 proteins fill in what lies around the CDR3, so the full variable domain reads DGGITQSPKYLFRKEGQNVTLSCEQNLNHDAMYWYRQDPGQGLRLIYYSQIVNDFQKGDIAEGYSVSREKKESFPLTVTSAQKNPTAFYLCASSMRQQPQHFGDGTRLSIL.